This TCR beta chain is drawn from a study of vaccination effects on CD4 cells after COVID-19. Regarding this clone: Its antigen is currently unknown.

Germline V gives CDR1 SGHTA, CDR2 FQGTGA. J gave up 6 bases and V 4 bases, and 7 bases lay outside the gene matches. This CDR3 spans 15 amino acids. Regarding the study as a whole: After vaccination, at late timepoints, clones induced by infection and by vaccine contracted markedly. Early post-infection timepoints were absent, and convalescent patients were few.

ViraFEST used viral peptide pools to expand antigen-specific CD4+ T cells before sequencing. At the end of 9 to 11 days of culture, CD4+ T cells were isolated. Two-dose BNT162b2 or mRNA-1273 vaccination was given to participants. Sequencing used immunoSEQ multiplex PCR; TCRdb keeps in-frame clones, though not all of them. The sample holds under 40,000 clones, roughly four fifths seen once. The receptor was derived from a human donor who received a COVID-19 vaccine. Some clones in this sample may be carry-over from other donors' samples. The chain recombines TRBV7-3 with TRBJ2-3; 10 nucleotides align to TRBD1. The material was CD4+ T cells from PBMCs cultured with HCoV-NL63 spike peptides, obtained after COVID-19 vaccination. This chain's CDR3 is CASSSHGQGGDTQYF. In DNA, the CDR3 is TGTGCCAGCAGCTCACACGGACAGGGGGGGGATACGCAGTATTTT.